The present T cell receptor beta chain was sequenced within a study of identical twins. Study-level points and caveats: Memory repertoires lacked the insertion deficit that abundant cord blood beta clonotypes showed.

The V and J ends lost 5 bases and 1 base, in that order; junction bases with no gene match: 8. The CDR3 contains 16 residues. Per the germline V gene, CDR1 is SGHAT and CDR2 is FQNNGV. TCRdb itself ran the 5' RACE reads through MiXCR, one entry per CDR3 protein. The repertoire consists of 450,000 or so distinct CDR3 sequences, with approximately 24% occurring once and the leading ten covering about 2.7%. About this clonotype: Its target is unknown.

The same data also went into a second study, on T cells expressing NK-cell markers. That report adds: Dominant NKG2C+ clonotype frequencies of about 1.0-7.5% of CD8+ T cells were measured in more than 5 donors.

The chain joins TRBV11-2 to TRBJ2-5, with 9 bases matching TRBD2. The sample comprised CD4+ T cells sorted from blood. The sequence came from a woman aged 18-35 years in good health. The CDR3 coding sequence is TGTGCCAGCAGCGCGGGAGGGGATTGGGCCCAAGAGACCCAGTACTTC. This gives the protein CASSAGGDWAQETQYF.